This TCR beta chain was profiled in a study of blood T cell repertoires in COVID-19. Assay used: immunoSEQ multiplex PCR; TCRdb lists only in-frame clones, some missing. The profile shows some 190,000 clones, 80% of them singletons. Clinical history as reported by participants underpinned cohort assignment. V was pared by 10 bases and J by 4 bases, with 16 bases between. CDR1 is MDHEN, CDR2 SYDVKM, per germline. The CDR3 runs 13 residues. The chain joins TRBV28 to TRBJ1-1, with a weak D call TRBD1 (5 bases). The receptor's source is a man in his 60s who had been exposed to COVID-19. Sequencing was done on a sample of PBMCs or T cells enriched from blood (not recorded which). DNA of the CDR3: TGTGCCACCAATGCCTGGGGCACCACTGAAGCTTTCTTT. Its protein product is CATNAWGTTEAFF.